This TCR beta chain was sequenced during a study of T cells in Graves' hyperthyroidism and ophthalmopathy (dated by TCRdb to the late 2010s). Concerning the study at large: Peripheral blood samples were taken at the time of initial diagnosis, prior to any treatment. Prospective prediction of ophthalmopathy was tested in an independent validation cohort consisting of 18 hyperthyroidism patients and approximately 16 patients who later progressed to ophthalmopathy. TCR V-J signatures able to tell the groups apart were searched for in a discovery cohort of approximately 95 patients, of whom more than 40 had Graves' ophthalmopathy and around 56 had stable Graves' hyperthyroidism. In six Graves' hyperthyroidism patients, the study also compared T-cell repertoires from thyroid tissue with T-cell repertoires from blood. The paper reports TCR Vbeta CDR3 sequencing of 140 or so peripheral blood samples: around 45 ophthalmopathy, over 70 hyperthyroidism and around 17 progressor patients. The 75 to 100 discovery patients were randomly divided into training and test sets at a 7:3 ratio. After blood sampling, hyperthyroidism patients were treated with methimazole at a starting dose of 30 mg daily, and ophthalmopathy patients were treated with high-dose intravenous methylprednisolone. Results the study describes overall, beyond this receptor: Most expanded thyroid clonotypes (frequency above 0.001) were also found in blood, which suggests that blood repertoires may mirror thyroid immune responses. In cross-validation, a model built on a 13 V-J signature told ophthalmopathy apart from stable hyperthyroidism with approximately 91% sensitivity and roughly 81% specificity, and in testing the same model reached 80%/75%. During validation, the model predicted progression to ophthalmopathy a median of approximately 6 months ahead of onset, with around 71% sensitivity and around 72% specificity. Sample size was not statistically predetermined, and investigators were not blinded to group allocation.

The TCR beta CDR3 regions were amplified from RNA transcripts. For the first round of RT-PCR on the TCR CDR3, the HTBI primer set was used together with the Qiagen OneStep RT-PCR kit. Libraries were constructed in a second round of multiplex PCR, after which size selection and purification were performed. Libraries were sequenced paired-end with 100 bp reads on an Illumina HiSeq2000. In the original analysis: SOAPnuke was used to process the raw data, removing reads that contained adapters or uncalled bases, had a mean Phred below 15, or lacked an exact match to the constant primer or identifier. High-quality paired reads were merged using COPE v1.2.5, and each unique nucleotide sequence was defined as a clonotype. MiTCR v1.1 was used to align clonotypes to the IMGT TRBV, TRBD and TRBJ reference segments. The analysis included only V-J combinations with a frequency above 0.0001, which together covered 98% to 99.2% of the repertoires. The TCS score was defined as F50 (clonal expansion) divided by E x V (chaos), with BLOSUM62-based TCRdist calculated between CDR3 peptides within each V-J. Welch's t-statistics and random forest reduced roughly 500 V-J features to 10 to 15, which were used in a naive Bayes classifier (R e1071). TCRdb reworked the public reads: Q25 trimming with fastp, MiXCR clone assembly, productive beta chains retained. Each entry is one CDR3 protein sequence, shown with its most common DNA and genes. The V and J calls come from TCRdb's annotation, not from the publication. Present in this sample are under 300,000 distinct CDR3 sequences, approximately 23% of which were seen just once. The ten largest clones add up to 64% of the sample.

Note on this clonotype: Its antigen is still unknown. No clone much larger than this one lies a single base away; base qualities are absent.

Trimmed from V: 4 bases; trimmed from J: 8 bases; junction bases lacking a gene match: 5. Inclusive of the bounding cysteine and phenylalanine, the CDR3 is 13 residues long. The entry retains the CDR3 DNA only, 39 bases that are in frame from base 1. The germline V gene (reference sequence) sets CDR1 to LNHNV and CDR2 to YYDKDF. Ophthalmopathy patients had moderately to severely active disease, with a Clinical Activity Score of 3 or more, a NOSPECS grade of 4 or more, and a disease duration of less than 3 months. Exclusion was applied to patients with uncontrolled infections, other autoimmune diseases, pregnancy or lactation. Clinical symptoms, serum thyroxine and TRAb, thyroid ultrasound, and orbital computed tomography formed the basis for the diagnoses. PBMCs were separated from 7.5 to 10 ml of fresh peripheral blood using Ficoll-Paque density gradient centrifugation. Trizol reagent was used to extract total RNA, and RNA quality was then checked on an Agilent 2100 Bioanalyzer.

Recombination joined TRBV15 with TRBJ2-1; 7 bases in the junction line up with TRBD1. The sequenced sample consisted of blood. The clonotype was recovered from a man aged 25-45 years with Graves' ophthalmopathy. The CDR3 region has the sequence CATSTHRGDEQFF. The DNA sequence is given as TGTGCCACCAGCACCCACAGGGGCGATGAGCAGTTCTTC.